The rows below give T cell receptor beta chains drawn from one sample of a study of CD8+ T cells in alopecia areata. The repertoire was sequenced with immunoSEQ multiplex PCR; TCRdb's copy has only in-frame clones and lacks some. Of roughly 60,000 clones detected, roughly 40% appear once; the ten largest clones hold approximately 50%. Sequencing was done on a sample of NKG2D-low CD8+ T cells sorted from blood. The receptors stem from a human donor with alopecia areata. CDR3s include the opening cysteine and the closing phenylalanine or tryptophan. The D gene is left open where the match is weak. Only part of the rows carry a size: once, few, many, or a class if the clone is expanded.

d_call	v_call	j_call	clone_size	cdr3_nt	cdr3_aa
.	TRBV4-1	TRBJ2-7	.	TGCGCCAGCAGCCAATTGTTCGGGGACGAGCAGTACTTC	CASSQLFGDEQYF
.	TRBV13	TRBJ2-7	.	TGTGCCAGCAGTTTCCAATCCCTACCGGGGGAGCAGTACTTC	CASSFQSLPGEQYF
.	TRBV6-6	TRBJ1-2	.	TGTGCCAGCAGTTGGGCAGAGAACTATGGCTACACCTTC	CASSWAENYGYTF
.	TRBV28	TRBJ2-1	.	TGTGCCAGCAGTTTGGGGGGTAATGAGCAGTTCTTC	CASSLGGNEQFF
.	TRBV9	TRBJ1-2	.	TGTGCCAGCAGCGTCGCGGACAACTTTAACTATGGCTACACCTTC	CASSVADNFNYGYTF
.	TRBV9	TRBJ1-5	many	TGTGCCAGCAGCGTGGGGGACGTAAATCAGCCCCAGCATTTT	CASSVGDVNQPQHF
.	TRBV28	TRBJ1-1	.	TGTGCCAGCATCTGGCGCACTGAAGCTTTCTTT	CASIWRTEAFF
.	TRBV7-9	TRBJ2-7	.	TGTGCCAGCAGCCCGCGGGGAGGGGGCTCAAGAGAGCAGTACTTC	CASSPRGGGSREQYF
.	TRBV27	TRBJ2-2	medium-sized	TGTGCCAGCACCCTAGTGGGGGGCGCCCCCGGGGAGCTGTTTTTT	CASTLVGGAPGELFF
.	TRBV9	TRBJ2-1	.	TGTGCCAGCAGCGCAGGCGCGGATGAGCAGTTCTTC	CASSAGADEQFF
TRBD1	TRBV25-1	TRBJ2-7	.	TGTGCCAGCACGTCGAGGGGGACAGGGAACCTCGAGCAGTACTTC	CASTSRGTGNLEQYF
TRBD1	TRBV9	TRBJ2-1	.	TGTGCCAGCAGCGCCTCCGGGACAGGGTTGAACAATGAGCAGTTCTTC	CASSASGTGLNNEQFF
.	TRBV7-9	TRBJ2-7	few	TGTGCCAGCAGCTTAGATGGGGCGAGTAGGTACGAGCAGTACTTC	CASSLDGASRYEQYF
.	TRBV28	TRBJ2-2	.	TGTGCCAGCAGTGAAAACGTCGCCAAACACACCGGGGAGCTGTTTTTT	CASSENVAKHTGELFF
.	TRBV2	TRBJ1-1	.	TGTGCCAGCAGGAGCCCAACTGAAGCTTTCTTT	CASRSPTEAFF
.	TRBV7-8	TRBJ2-2	.	TGTGCCAGCAGCCCATCGGCGTCCACCGGGGAGCTGTTTTTT	CASSPSASTGELFF
TRBD1	TRBV29-1	TRBJ1-2	.	TGCAGCGTTGAACCCATCTCGGACAGGATTTCGGTTGGCTACACCTTC	CSVEPISDRISVGYTF
.	TRBV5-1	TRBJ2-3	.	TGCGCCAGCAGCTTGGCCGGCGGGGGCCTCACAGATACGCAGTATTTT	CASSLAGGGLTDTQYF
TRBD2	TRBV5-1	TRBJ2-1	.	TGCGCCAGCAGCACACTAGCGGGGGATTACAATGAGCAGTTCTTC	CASSTLAGDYNEQFF
.	TRBV4-1	TRBJ2-7	.	TGCGCCAGCAGCCAAGGGGACTCCTCTGTCGAGCAGTACTTC	CASSQGDSSVEQYF
TRBD1	TRBV5-1	TRBJ2-7	few	TGCGCCAGCAGCTTCGAGGGGGCGCAATCGGACGAGCAGTACTTC	CASSFEGAQSDEQYF
.	TRBV27	TRBJ2-1	.	TGTGCCAGCAGTATCCGACCCCCGAGGAATGAGCAGTTCTTC	CASSIRPPRNEQFF
.	TRBV28	TRBJ2-5	.	TGTGCCAGCGCACCCGGGACACTCCAAGAGACCCAGTACTTC	CASAPGTLQETQYF
.	TRBV4-3	TRBJ2-1	.	TGCGCCAGCAGCCAAGATTACTTAGCGAATGAGCAGTTCTTC	CASSQDYLANEQFF
.	TRBV25-1	TRBJ2-1	.	TGTGCCAGCAGTGAGCGATCCGGGACCCAGTACAATGAGCAGTTCTTC	CASSERSGTQYNEQFF
.	TRBV28	TRBJ1-5	.	TGTGCCAGCAGTTCCTATGACTGGGCGAATCAGCCCCAGCATTTT	CASSSYDWANQPQHF
TRBD1	TRBV7-9	TRBJ2-7	few	TGTGCCAGCAGCTTAGTTCAGACAGGGGTGGACGAGCAGTACTTC	CASSLVQTGVDEQYF
TRBD2	TRBV9	TRBJ2-7	.	TGTGCCAGCAGCAAGACTAGCGGCATTAGAGAGCAGTACTTC	CASSKTSGIREQYF
TRBD2	TRBV2	TRBJ2-1	.	TGTGCCAGTCTGCGACGGGGACTAGCGGGGGCCTCTCCTTACAATGAGCAGTTCTTC	CASLRRGLAGASPYNEQFF
.	TRBV14	TRBJ2-1	few	TGTGCCAGCAGCCAAGATGCTAGTAGGTACAATGAGCAGTTCTTC	CASSQDASRYNEQFF
.	TRBV27	TRBJ1-5	.	TGTGCCAGCAGTCCGTCGGGGCAGCCCCAGCATTTT	CASSPSGQPQHF
TRBD1	TRBV28	TRBJ2-1	.	TGTGCCATCAACCGGGACAGTTACAATGAGCAGTTCTTC	CAINRDSYNEQFF
.	TRBV7-6	TRBJ2-6	.	TGTGCCAGCAGCTTAGGGGTGGTTGGGGCCAACGTCCTGACTTTC	CASSLGVVGANVLTF
TRBD1	TRBV28	TRBJ1-5	few	TGTGCCAGCAGTGGGACAGTCGGGAGCAATCAGCCCCAGCATTTT	CASSGTVGSNQPQHF
TRBD1	TRBV15	TRBJ2-5	.	TGTGCCACCAGCGGGGACAGGGGCCAAGAGACCCAGTACTTC	CATSGDRGQETQYF
.	TRBV29-1	TRBJ2-7	few	TGCAGCGTTGACTCACAGGGTTCCCCCTACGAGCAGTACTTC	CSVDSQGSPYEQYF
.	TRBV28	TRBJ2-7	few	TGTGCCAGCAGATCGGGATTATCCTACGAGCAGTACTTC	CASRSGLSYEQYF
.	TRBV7-3	TRBJ2-5	once	TGTGCCAGCAGCTCAGGAGGGGTCGGGAAGACCCAGTACTTC	CASSSGGVGKTQYF